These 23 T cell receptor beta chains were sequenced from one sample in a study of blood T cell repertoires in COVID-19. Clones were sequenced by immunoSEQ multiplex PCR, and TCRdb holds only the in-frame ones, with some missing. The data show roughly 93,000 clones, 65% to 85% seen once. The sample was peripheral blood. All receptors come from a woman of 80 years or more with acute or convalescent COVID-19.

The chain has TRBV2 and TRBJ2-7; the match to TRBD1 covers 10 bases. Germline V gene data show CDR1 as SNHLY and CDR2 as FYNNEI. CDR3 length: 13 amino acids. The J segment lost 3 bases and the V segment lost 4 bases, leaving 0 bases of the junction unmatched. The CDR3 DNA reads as TGTGCCAGCAGTGGGACAGGGGGCTACGAGCAGTACGTC. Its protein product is CASSGTGGYEQYV.

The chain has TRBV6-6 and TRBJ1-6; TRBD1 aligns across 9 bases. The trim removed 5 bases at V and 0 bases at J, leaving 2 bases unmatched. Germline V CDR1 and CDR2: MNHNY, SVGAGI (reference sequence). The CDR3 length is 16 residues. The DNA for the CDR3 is TGTGCCAGCAGTGCGGGACAGGGCTCCTATAATTCACCCCTCCACTTT. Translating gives CASSAGQGSYNSPLHF.

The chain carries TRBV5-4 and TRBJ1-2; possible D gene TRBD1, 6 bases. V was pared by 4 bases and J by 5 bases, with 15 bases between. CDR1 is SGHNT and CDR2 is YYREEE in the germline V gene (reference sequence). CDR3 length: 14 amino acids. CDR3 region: CASSRTGIGYGYTF. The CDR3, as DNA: TGTGCCAGCAGCCGTACAGGGATCGGGTATGGCTACACCTTC.

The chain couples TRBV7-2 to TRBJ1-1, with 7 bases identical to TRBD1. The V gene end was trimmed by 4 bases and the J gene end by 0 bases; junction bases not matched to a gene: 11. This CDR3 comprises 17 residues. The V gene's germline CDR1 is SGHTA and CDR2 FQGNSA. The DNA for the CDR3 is TGTGCCAGCAGCTCCCGACAGGGAGGAGGTCTGAACACTGAAGCTTTCTTT. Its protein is CASSSRQGGGLNTEAFF.

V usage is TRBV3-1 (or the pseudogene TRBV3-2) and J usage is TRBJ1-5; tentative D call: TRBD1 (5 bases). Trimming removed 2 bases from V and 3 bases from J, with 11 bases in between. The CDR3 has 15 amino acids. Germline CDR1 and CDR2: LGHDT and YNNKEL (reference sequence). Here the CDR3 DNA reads TGTGCCAGCAGCCAAACACAGGTCCCCAATCAGCCCCAGCATTTT. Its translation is CASSQTQVPNQPQHF.

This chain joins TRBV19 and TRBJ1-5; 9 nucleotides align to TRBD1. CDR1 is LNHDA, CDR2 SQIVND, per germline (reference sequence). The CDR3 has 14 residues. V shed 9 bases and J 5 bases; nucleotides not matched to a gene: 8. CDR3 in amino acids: CASEPGQGYQPQHF. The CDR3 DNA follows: TGTGCCAGCGAGCCGGGACAGGGCTATCAGCCCCAGCATTTT.

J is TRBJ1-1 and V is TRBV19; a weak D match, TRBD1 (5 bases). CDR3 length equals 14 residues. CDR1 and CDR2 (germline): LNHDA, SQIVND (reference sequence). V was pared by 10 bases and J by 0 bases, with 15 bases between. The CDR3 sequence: CATGQDSLNTEAFF. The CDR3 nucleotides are TGTGCCACCGGACAAGATAGTTTGAACACTGAAGCTTTCTTT. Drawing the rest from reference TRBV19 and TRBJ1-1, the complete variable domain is DGGITQSPKYLFRKEGQNVTLSCEQNLNHDAMYWYRQDPGQGLRLIYYSQIVNDFQKGDIAEGYSVSREKKESFPLTVTSAQKNPTAFYLCATGQDSLNTEAFFGQGTRLTVV.

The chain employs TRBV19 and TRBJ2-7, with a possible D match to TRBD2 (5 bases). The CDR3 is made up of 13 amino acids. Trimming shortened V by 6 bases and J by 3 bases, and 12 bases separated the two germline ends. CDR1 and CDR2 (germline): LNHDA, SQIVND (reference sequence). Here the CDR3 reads CASSRRGGYEQYV. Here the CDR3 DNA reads TGTGCCAGTAGCCGCAGAGGAGGCTACGAGCAGTACGTC.

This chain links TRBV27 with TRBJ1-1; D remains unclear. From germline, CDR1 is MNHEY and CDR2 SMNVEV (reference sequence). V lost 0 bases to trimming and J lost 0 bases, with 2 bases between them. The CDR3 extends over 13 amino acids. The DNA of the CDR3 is TGTGCCAGCAGTTTATCCGTGAACACTGAAGCTTTCTTT. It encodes CASSLSVNTEAFF.

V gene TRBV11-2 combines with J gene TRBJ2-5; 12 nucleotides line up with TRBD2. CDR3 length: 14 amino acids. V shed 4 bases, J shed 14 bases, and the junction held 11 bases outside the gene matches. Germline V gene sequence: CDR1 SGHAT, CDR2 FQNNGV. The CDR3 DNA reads TGTGCCAGCAGCTCCCCTCCCTGGACTAGCGGGGCTTACTTC. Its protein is CASSSPPWTSGAYF. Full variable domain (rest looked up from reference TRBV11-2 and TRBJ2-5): EAGVAQSPRYKIIEKRQSVAFWCNPISGHATLYWYQQILGQGPKLLIQFQNNGVVDDSQLPKDRFSAERLKGVDSTLKIQPAKLEDSAVYLCASSSPPWTSGAYFGPGTRLLVL.

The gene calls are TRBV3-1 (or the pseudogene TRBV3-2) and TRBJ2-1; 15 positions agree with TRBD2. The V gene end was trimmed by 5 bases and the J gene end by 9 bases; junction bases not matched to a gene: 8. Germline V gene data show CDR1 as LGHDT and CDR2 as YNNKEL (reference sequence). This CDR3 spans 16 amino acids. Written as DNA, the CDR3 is TGTGCCAGCAGCGGCGGGACTAGCGGGGGGCCTGTTGAGCAGTTCTTC. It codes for CASSGGTSGGPVEQFF.

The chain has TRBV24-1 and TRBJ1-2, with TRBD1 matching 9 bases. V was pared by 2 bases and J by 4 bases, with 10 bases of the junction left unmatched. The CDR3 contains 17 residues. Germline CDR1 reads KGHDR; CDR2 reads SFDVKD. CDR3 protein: CATSDSRDRANRYGYTF. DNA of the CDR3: TGTGCCACCAGTGATTCCAGGGACAGGGCAAATCGCTATGGCTACACCTTC.

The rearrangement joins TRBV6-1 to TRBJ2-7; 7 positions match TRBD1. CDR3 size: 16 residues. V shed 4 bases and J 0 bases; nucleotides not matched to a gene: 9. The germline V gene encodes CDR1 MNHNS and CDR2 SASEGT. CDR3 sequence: CASSALRTGLSYEQYF. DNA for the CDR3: TGTGCCAGCAGTGCCCTCCGGACAGGTCTCTCCTACGAGCAGTACTTC.

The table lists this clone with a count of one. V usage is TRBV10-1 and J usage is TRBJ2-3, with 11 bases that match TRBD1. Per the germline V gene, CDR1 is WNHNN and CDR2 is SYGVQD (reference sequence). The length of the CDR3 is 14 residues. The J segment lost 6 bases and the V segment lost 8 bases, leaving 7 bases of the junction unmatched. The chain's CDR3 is CASRGQGVWDTQYF. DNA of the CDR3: TGCGCCAGCCGGGGACAGGGGGTATGGGATACGCAGTATTTT.

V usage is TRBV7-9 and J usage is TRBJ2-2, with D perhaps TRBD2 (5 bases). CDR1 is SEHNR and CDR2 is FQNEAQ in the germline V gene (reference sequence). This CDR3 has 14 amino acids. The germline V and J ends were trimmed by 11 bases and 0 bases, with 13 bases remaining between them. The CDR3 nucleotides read TGTGCCGCACATGGACTCACGAACACCGGGGAGCTGTTTTTT. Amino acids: CAAHGLTNTGELFF. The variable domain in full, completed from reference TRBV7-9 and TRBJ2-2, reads DTGVSQNPRHKITKRGQNVTFRCDPISEHNRLYWYRQTLGQGPEFLTYFQNEAQLEKSRLLSDRFSAERPKGSFSTLEIQRTEQGDSAMYLCAAHGLTNTGELFFGEGSRLTVL.

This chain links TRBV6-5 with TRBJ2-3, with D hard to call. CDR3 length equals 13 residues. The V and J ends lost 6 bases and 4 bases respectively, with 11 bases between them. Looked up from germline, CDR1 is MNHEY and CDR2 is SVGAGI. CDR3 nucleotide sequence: TGTGCCAGCAGGAGAGGTAAAGCAGATACGCAGTATTTT. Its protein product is CASRRGKADTQYF.

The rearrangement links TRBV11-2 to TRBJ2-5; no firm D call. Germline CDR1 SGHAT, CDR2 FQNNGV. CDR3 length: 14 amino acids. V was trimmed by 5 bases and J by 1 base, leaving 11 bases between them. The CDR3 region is CASSPPGFQETQYF. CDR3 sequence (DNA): TGTGCCAGCAGCCCCCCCGGGTTCCAAGAGACCCAGTACTTC.

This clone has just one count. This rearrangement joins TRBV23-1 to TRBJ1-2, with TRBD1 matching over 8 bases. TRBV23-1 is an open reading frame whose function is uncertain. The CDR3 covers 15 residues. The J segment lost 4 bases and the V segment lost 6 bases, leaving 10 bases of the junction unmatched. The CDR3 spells CASRVRDRTLYGYTF. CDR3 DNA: TGCGCCAGCAGGGTTAGGGACAGGACCCTCTATGGCTACACCTTC.

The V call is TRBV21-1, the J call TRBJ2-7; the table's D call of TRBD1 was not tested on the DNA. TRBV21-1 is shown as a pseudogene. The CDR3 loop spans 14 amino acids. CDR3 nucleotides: TGTGCCAGCAGCAGGGACAGGGCTTCCTACGAGCAGTACGTC. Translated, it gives CASSRDRASYEQYV.

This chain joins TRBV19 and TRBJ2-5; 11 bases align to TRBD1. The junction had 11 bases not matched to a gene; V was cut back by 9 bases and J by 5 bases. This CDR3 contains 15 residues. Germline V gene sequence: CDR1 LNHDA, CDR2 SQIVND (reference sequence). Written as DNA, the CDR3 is TGTGCCAGCTCGGGCGGGACAGGGGGTTGGGAGACCCAGTACTTC. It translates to CASSGGTGGWETQYF.

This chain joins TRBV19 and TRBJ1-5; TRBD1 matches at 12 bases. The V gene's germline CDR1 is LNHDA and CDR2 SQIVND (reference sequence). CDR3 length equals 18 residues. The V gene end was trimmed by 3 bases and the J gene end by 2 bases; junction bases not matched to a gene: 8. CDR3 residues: CASSISGQGARGNQPQHF. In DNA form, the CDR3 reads TGTGCCAGTAGTATCTCGGGACAGGGGGCTCGAGGCAATCAGCCCCAGCATTTT.

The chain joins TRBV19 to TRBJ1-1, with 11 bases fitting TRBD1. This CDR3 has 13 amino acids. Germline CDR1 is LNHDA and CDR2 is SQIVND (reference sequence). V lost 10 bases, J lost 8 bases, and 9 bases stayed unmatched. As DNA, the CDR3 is TGTGCCATAACCCGGGACAGGGGGGGAGAAGCTTTCTTT. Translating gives CAITRDRGGEAFF.

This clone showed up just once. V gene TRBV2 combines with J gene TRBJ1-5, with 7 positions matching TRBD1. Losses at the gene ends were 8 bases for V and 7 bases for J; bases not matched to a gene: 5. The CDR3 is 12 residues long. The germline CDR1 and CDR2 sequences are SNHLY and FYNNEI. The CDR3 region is CASGQVGQPQHF. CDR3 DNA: TGTGCCAGCGGACAGGTCGGCCAGCCCCAGCATTTT. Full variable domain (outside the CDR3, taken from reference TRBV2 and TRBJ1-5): EPEVTQTPSHQVTQMGQEVILRCVPISNHLYFYWYRQILGQKVEFLVSFYNNEISEKSEIFDDQFSVERPDGSNFTLKIRSTKLEDSAMYFCASGQVGQPQHFGDGTRLSIL.